These T cell receptor beta chains were read from a single sample in a study of cytomegalovirus exposure and HLA in healthy donors. Profiled with immunoSEQ multiplex PCR; TCRdb holds only in-frame clones, not every one. The table lists 200,000 to 300,000 clones, 82% of them singletons. The sample consisted of PBMCs. The receptors stem from a woman aged 40 to 50 in good health and CMV-seropositive. Both conserved end residues are part of each CDR3. Each record gives: J gene, D gene, V gene, clone size, CDR3 protein, CDR3 DNA. A D gene is named only where the DNA matches it firmly. Size tells how often a clone was seen (once, few, many) or the class of an expanded clone, and some rows leave it out.

TRBJ1-2 | - | TRBV5-1 | - | CASSLGTGQGYGYTF | TGCGCCAGCAGCTTAGGAACAGGGCAAGGCTATGGCTACACCTTC
TRBJ2-2 | TRBD1 | TRBV5-4 | - | CASSFQGAQGELFF | TGTGCCAGCAGCTTCCAGGGGGCGCAGGGGGAGCTGTTTTTT
TRBJ2-2 | - | TRBV21-1 | - | CASSSPSENTGELFF | TGTGCCAGCAGCAGCCCTAGCGAGAACACCGGGGAGCTGTTTTTT
TRBJ1-2 | TRBD1 | TRBV7-9 | - | CSSSLGTDGYTF | TGTTCCAGCAGCTTAGGGACAGATGGCTACACCTTC
TRBJ2-1 | TRBD2 | TRBV19 | - | CASSTGGPLLGHNEQFF | TGTGCCAGTAGCACGGGGGGGCCCCTGTTGGGGCACAATGAGCAGTTCTTC
TRBJ1-1 | - | TRBV4-2 | few | CASSQARGSRSEAFF | TGTGCCAGCAGCCAAGCCAGAGGAAGTAGGTCTGAAGCTTTCTTT
TRBJ1-5 | TRBD1 | TRBV7-9 | few | CASSLGTDFPQHF | TGTGCCAGCAGCTTGGGGACAGACTTCCCCCAGCATTTT
TRBJ1-1 | TRBD1 | TRBV7-2 | - | CASSYGTGGTEAFF | TGTGCCAGCAGCTATGGGACAGGGGGCACTGAAGCCTTCTTT
TRBJ1-1 | - | TRBV15 | - | CATSTSRDTVGGTEAFF | TGTGCCACCAGCACCAGCAGGGACACGGTAGGTGGGACTGAAGCTTTCTTT
TRBJ2-5 | - | TRBV5-1 | - | CASSSNTGLTQETQYF | TGCGCCAGCAGCTCAAACACGGGACTCACCCAAGAGACCCAGTACTTC
TRBJ2-5 | TRBD2 | TRBV7-9 | - | CASSRLAGVLPETQYF | TGTGCCAGCAGCCGACTAGCGGGAGTTCTGCCAGAGACCCAGTACTTC
TRBJ2-7 | - | TRBV11-3 | - | CASSPGGQGDNEQYF | TGTGCCAGCAGCCCCGGGGGGCAGGGTGACAACGAGCAGTACTTC
TRBJ2-5 | TRBD2 | TRBV4-2 | few | CASSQSVMSGGETQYF | TGTGCCAGCAGCCAATCCGTGATGAGCGGGGGAGAGACCCAGTACTTC
TRBJ1-5 | - | TRBV19 | - | CASSLQAAYSNQPQHF | TGTGCCAGTAGTCTACAGGCGGCCTATAGCAATCAGCCCCAGCATTTT
TRBJ1-2 | - | TRBV27 | - | CASSSRGIGGYTF | TGTGCCAGCAGTTCCAGGGGAATAGGTGGCTACACCTTC
TRBJ2-1 | - | TRBV27 | - | CASNPADRPGNEQFF | TGTGCCAGCAACCCAGCGGACCGTCCGGGCAATGAGCAGTTCTTC
TRBJ2-7 | TRBD1 | TRBV27 | once | CASSPPTGPEQYF | TGTGCCAGCAGTCCCCCGACAGGGCCCGAGCAGTACTTC
TRBJ2-7 | TRBD1 | TRBV4-3 | - | CASSQEWTGKVEQYF | TGCGCCAGCAGCCAAGAGTGGACAGGAAAGGTCGAGCAGTACTTC
TRBJ2-3 | TRBD1 | TRBV5-1 | - | CASSLGQGVTDTQYF | TGCGCCAGCAGCTTGGGGCAGGGGGTCACAGATACGCAGTATTTT
TRBJ1-2 | - | TRBV7-2 | - | CASSLTGQHYGYTF | TGTGCCAGCAGCTTAACCGGACAGCACTATGGCTACACCTTC
TRBJ2-5 | - | TRBV30 | - | CAWSRTKETQYF | TGTGCCTGGAGTCGCACTAAAGAGACCCAGTACTTC
TRBJ2-7 | - | TRBV28 | few | CASSSSGSTPLAAPYEQYF | TGTGCCAGCAGCTCCAGCGGGTCGACTCCTCTTGCCGCTCCCTACGAGCAGTACTTC
TRBJ1-2 | - | TRBV30 | - | CAWSGQAEGYTF | TGTGCCTGGAGTGGACAGGCTGAGGGCTACACCTTC
TRBJ2-1 | TRBD2 | TRBV10-3 | - | CAISESRGLAGGQFLNEQFF | TGTGCCATCAGTGAGTCGAGGGGACTAGCGGGGGGGCAGTTCCTGAATGAGCAGTTCTTC
TRBJ1-2 | - | TRBV27 | - | CASSSQGMTSGYTF | TGTGCCAGCAGTTCCCAGGGTATGACTAGCGGCTACACCTTC
TRBJ2-7 | TRBD1 | TRBV7-9 | - | CSSTYSTGENEQYF | TGTTCCAGCACCTACTCGACAGGGGAGAACGAGCAGTACTTC
TRBJ1-3 | - | TRBV19 | - | CASGPRGSSDTIYF | TGTGCCAGTGGACCCCGGGGGTCCTCGGACACCATATATTTT
TRBJ2-7 | - | TRBV2 | - | CASTSSYEQYF | TGTGCCAGCACCAGCTCCTACGAGCAGTACTTC
TRBJ1-2 | - | TRBV5-6 | - | CASSLRESNYGYTF | TGTGCCAGCAGCTTGCGGGAGAGTAACTATGGCTACACCTTC
TRBJ2-3 | TRBD2 | TRBV7-9 | - | CASSTRLAEYTDTQYF | TGTGCCAGCAGTACCAGACTAGCGGAATACACAGATACGCAGTATTTT
TRBJ2-7 | TRBD2 | TRBV5-1 | - | CASRGGAYEQYF | TGCGCCAGCAGGGGAGGGGCCTACGAGCAGTACTTC
TRBJ1-1 | - | TRBV11-2 | few | CASGSTGAEAFF | TGTGCCAGCGGGTCGACTGGAGCTGAAGCTTTCTTT
TRBJ2-5 | TRBD2 | TRBV5-4 | few | CASSSGLAEETQYF | TGTGCCAGCAGCTCGGGACTAGCGGAAGAGACCCAGTACTTC